This T cell receptor (beta chain) was recorded in a study of T cells after yellow fever vaccination. MiXCR, run by TCRdb on the 5' RACE reads, gives a single entry per CDR3 protein. Here the sample spans 150,000 to 200,000 distinct CDR3 sequences, approximately 6% being singletons. J lost 5 bases, V lost 4 bases, and 3 bases had no gene match. Germline V gene lookup returns CDR1 SGHRS and CDR2 YFSETQ. The CDR3 is 15 residues long. The material sequenced was CD4+ T cells sorted from PBMCs, taken on the day of the first yellow fever vaccination. This receptor was identified in a man aged 18 to 35 who received the YFV17D yellow fever vaccine. The V and J genes are TRBV5-1 and TRBJ2-2, with 12 bases lining up with TRBD2. CDR3 sequence reads: CASSLTSGGTGELFF. The CDR3 DNA follows: TGCGCCAGCAGCCTGACTAGCGGGGGAACCGGGGAGCTGTTTTTT.